This TCR beta chain was retrieved from a study of T cells in Graves' hyperthyroidism and ophthalmopathy. Study-wide points: In simple terms, a model built on 13 V-J features told ophthalmopathy apart from stable hyperthyroidism. Appearing also in blood were most of the thyroid clonotypes expanded above 0.001. The model forecast ophthalmopathy, anticipating it by a median 6.5 months before onset.

V was trimmed by 4 bases and J by 6 bases, leaving 9 bases between them. The CDR3 covers 13 residues. Germline values: CDR1 SEHNR, CDR2 FQNEAQ (reference sequence). This clonotype was found a few times. No antigen is known for it. Regions amplified from RNA transcripts were the TCR beta CDR3 regions. Primed by the HTBI set, a first-round RT-PCR was run on the TCR CDR3. TCRdb passed the multiplex PCR reads through MiXCR, listing each CDR3 protein once. The profile shows 500,000 to 600,000 distinct CDR3 sequences, 40% to 50% of them singletons. The TCR originated in an adult woman with Graves' disease, either hyperthyroidism or ophthalmopathy (not recorded which). The chain recombines TRBV7-9 with TRBJ2-2, with D possibly matching TRBD2 (5 bases). The sample taken for sequencing was peripheral blood or thyroid tissue (not recorded which). Written as DNA, the CDR3 is TGTGCCAGCAGCTCGGGGTTTCCCGGGGAGCTGTTTTTT. Its protein product is CASSSGFPGELFF.